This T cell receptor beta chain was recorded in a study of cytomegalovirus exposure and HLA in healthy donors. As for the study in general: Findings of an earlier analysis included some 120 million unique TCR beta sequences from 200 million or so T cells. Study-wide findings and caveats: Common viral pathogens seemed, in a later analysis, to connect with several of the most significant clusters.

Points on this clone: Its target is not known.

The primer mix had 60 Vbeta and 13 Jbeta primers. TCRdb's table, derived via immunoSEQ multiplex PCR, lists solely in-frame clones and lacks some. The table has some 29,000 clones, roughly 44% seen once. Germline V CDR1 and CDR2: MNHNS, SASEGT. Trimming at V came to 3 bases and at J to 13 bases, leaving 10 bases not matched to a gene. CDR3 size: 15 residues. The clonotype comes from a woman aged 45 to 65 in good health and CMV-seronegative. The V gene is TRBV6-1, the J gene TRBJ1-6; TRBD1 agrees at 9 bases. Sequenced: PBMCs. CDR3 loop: CASSDGDRAVSPLHF. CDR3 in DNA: TGTGCCAGCAGTGATGGGGACAGGGCTGTTTCGCCCCTCCACTTT.